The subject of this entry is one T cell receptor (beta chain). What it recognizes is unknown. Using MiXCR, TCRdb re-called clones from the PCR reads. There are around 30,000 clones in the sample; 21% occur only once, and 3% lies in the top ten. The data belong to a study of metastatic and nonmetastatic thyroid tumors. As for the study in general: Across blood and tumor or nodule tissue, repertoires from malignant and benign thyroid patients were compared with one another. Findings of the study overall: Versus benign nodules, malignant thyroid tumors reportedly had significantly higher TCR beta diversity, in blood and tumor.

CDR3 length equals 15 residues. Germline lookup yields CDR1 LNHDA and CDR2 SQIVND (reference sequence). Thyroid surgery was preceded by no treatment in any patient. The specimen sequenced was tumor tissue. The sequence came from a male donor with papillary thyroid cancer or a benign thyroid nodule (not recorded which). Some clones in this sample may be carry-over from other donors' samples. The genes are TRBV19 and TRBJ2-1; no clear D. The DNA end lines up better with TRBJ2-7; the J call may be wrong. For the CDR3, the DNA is TGTGCCAGTAGTCCGGGCTTAAGGACGACCTACGAGCAGTACTTC. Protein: CASSPGLRTTYEQYF.